Sequencing of this T cell receptor beta chain was carried out in a study of cytomegalovirus exposure and HLA in healthy donors. Study at large: Early release data held 80 million to 100 million unique TCRs from HLA-typed donors.

Study-level points and caveats: Most subjects' HLA-A and HLA-B alleles were reportedly predicted from TCR beta sequences. By HLA locus, TCR association rates varied in a later analysis, with DRB1 showing the most and HLA-C the fewest. Only CMV serostatus was available as immune exposure information.

V lost 4 bases to trimming and J lost 3 bases; unmatched junction nucleotides: 5. The germline CDR1 and CDR2 sequences are LNHDA and SQIVND (reference sequence). CDR3 length equals 14 residues. Primers: 60 Vbeta forward and 13 Jbeta reverse. Produced via immunoSEQ multiplex PCR; TCRdb's table is partial and in-frame only. The top ten clones hold roughly 4% of a sample with under 150,000 clones, about 82% of them seen once. As concerns this clone: Its target is not known.

The sample taken for sequencing was PBMCs. This receptor was identified in a woman aged 40 to 55 in good health and CMV-seropositive. V usage is TRBV19 and J usage is TRBJ2-7, with 8 bases matching TRBD1. CDR3 sequence reads: CASSSPDRGYEQYF. The CDR3 bases are TGTGCCAGTAGTAGCCCCGACAGGGGCTACGAGCAGTACTTC.